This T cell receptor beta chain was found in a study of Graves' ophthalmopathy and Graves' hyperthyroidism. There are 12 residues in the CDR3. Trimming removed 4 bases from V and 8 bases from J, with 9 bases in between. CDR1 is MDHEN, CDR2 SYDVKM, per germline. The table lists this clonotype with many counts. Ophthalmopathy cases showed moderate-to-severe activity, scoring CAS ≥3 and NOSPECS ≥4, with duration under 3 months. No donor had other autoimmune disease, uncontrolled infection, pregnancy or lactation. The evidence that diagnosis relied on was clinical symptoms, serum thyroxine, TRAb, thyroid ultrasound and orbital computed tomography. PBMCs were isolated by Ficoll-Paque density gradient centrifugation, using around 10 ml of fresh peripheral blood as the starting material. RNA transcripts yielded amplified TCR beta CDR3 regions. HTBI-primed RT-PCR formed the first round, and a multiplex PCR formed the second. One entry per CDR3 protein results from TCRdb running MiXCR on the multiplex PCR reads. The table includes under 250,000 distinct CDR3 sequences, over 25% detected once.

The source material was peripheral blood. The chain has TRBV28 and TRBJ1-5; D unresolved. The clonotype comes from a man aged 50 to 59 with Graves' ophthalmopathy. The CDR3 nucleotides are TGTGCCAGCAGTTCTAGGGTGGAGCCCCAGCATTTT. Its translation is CASSSRVEPQHF.